These T cell receptor beta chains were read from a single sample in a study of STAT5B mutations in CD4+ large granular lymphocyte leukemia. Profiled with immunoSEQ multiplex PCR; TCRdb holds only in-frame clones, not every one. The data show about 46,000 clones, with about 80% seen just once and 0.3% to 0.45% held by the top ten. The specimen sequenced was CD4+ T cells from blood buffy coats. These receptors all stem from a human donor in good health. The CDR3 runs from the conserved cysteine through the conserved F or W. The order of the fields is clone size, V gene, J gene, D gene, CDR3 protein, CDR3 DNA. D genes are given only for firm matches. Size is stated for part of the rows, as once, few or many counts, or as a class when the clone is expanded.

once	TRBV21-1	TRBJ2-2	-	CASSKGEGTGFRGDTGELFF	TGTGCCAGCAGCAAAGGAGAAGGGACAGGGTTTAGGGGGGACACCGGGGAGCTGTTTTTT
-	TRBV2	TRBJ1-2	TRBD1	CASSEVGTGAEGYTF	TGTGCCAGCAGTGAAGTTGGGACAGGGGCGGAAGGCTACACCTTC
-	TRBV11-1	TRBJ1-6	TRBD1	CASSPTGANSPLHF	TGTGCCAGCAGCCCGACAGGGGCTAATTCACCCCTCCACTTT
few	TRBV4-2	TRBJ2-7	-	CASSQVQGGGVEQYF	TGTGCCAGCAGCCAAGTTCAAGGAGGTGGGGTCGAGCAGTACTTC
once	TRBV28	TRBJ1-3	-	CASSVKGAGNTIYF	TGTGCCAGCAGTGTGAAAGGGGCTGGAAACACCATATATTTT
-	TRBV5-1	TRBJ2-6	-	CASSFTGSGANVLTF	TGCGCCAGCAGCTTTACAGGGAGTGGGGCCAACGTCCTGACTTTC
-	TRBV6-1	TRBJ2-7	TRBD1	CASSETGGPYEQYF	TGTGCCAGCAGTGAGACAGGGGGCCCCTACGAGCAGTACTTC
-	TRBV28	TRBJ1-5	-	CASRPGSRNQPQHF	TGTGCCAGCAGGCCGGGAAGTCGGAATCAGCCCCAGCATTTT
-	TRBV7-3	TRBJ2-2	-	CASSLMVTGELFF	TGTGCCAGCAGCTTAATGGTAACCGGGGAGCTGTTTTTT
-	TRBV10-2	TRBJ1-3	-	CASSELYSSGNTIYF	TGCGCCAGCAGTGAGTTGTACAGCTCTGGAAACACCATATATTTT
-	TRBV28	TRBJ1-2	-	CASSLGGAGGYTF	TGTGCCAGCAGTTTGGGGGGCGCTGGGGGCTACACCTTC
-	TRBV5-6	TRBJ1-5	-	CASSFRGLGQPQHF	TGTGCCAGCAGCTTCCGGGGGCTTGGACAGCCCCAGCATTTT
once	TRBV6-1	TRBJ1-4	-	CASSEREKLFF	TGTGCCAGCAGTGAAAGGGAAAAACTGTTTTTT
-	TRBV6-1	TRBJ2-7	-	CASRLQTSSYEQYF	TGTGCCAGCCGGCTACAGACTAGCTCCTACGAGCAGTACTTC
-	TRBV28	TRBJ1-1	TRBD1	CASLNDRGNTEAFF	TGTGCCAGCCTAAACGACAGGGGTAACACTGAAGCTTTCTTT